Listed below are T cell receptor beta chains from one sample, sequenced in a study of cytomegalovirus exposure and HLA in healthy donors. The method was immunoSEQ multiplex PCR; TCRdb's version includes in-frame clones alone and lacks a portion of them. The table lists 100,000 or so clones, around 74% of them singletons. Sequenced: PBMCs. These receptors were obtained from a man aged 25 to 40 in good health and CMV-seropositive. Both conserved end residues are trimmed from each CDR3. Each record gives: V gene, J gene, clone size, CDR3 protein. Clone size is stated in some rows and not others, as once, few, many or a class when expanded.

TRBV4-3	TRBJ2-6	NA	ASSQEVETAGANVLT
TRBV27	TRBJ2-1	few	ASSLFSLAGNSYNEQF
TRBV5-6	TRBJ2-2	NA	ASSPGQPNTGELF
TRBV7-3	TRBJ2-5	once	ASSFSAGETQY
TRBV7-3	TRBJ1-4	NA	ASRLSRGQPKGVNEKLF
TRBV30	TRBJ1-1	once	AWSFNDRYTEAF
TRBV11-2	TRBJ2-7	few	ASSSTGRYEQY
TRBV2	TRBJ2-7	NA	ASKDPRTGAYEQY
TRBV4-1	TRBJ2-5	NA	ASSQVIAGQETQY
TRBV6-5	TRBJ1-1	once	ASRGTGVNTEAF
TRBV19	TRBJ2-7	NA	ASSPNRVHSYEQY
TRBV18	TRBJ1-5	NA	ASSSAGTGGQPQH
TRBV7-3	TRBJ2-5	NA	ASSLTGLAEETQY
TRBV6-1	TRBJ2-3	NA	ASRTGLDTDTQY
TRBV9	TRBJ1-1	once	ASSVEGGDTEAF